This passage covers 17 T cell receptor beta chains from one sample sequenced in a study of tumor-infiltrating lymphocytes in primary liver carcinoma. TCR beta cDNA was prepared out of 500 ng total RNA by means of a constant-region primer. Three nested multiplex PCR rounds, a slightly modified ARM-PCR, produced the libraries for TCR beta. A C-beta reverse primer was combined with TRBV1-TRBV30 forward primers in the first two PCR rounds, and each round had approximately 10 cycles. TCRdb ran MiXCR on the multiplex PCR reads and lists one entry per CDR3 protein. There are approximately 120,000 distinct CDR3 sequences in the sample; 50% to 80% occur only once, and 8.4% lies in the top ten. Extraction of RNA together with DNA used about 20-34 mg of unsorted bulk tissue. Sequencing was carried out using liver tumor tissue from sampling region 3. Subset reported: tumor region T3, left-lateral pole. These TCRs come from an older woman with primary liver carcinoma and hepatitis B virus infection.

On this clonotype: Given a much more abundant clone one base away, this may be a read error. The chain combines TRBV5-4 with TRBJ2-6; tentative D call: TRBD1 (6 bases). This CDR3 has 15 amino acids. The germline V gene encodes CDR1 SGHNT and CDR2 YYREEE (reference sequence). The CDR3 sequence is CASSSDSSGANLLTF. CDR3 sequence (DNA): TGTGCCAGCAGCTCGGACAGCTCTGGGGCCAACCTCCTGACTTTC.

The V and J genes are TRBV12-3 or TRBV12-4 and TRBJ2-3; D uncertain. CDR3 length: 14 amino acids. Trimming removed 9 bases from V and 3 bases from J, with 16 bases in between. CDR3 sequence: CASSSLESTDTQYF. CDR3 coding DNA: TGTGCCAGTTCCTCTCTCGAGAGTACAGATACGCAGTATTTT.

As regards this clonotype: The junction differs from germline at one of its ends, possibly a read error. The V call is TRBV11-2, the J call TRBJ1-2; tentative D call: TRBD1 (5 bases). Germline assignment: CDR1 SGHAT and CDR2 FQNNGV. CDR3 length: 17 amino acids. In nucleotides, the CDR3 is TGTGCCAGCAGCTTAGATTCGATCAGGGCGCTGCGTTATGACTACACATTC. Protein sequence: CASSLDSIRALRYDYTF.

On this clonotype itself: This may arise from a read error, as a much more abundant clone is one base away. The chain has TRBV12-3 or TRBV12-4 and TRBJ2-1, with 11 bases that match TRBD2. The CDR3 runs to 18 residues. The chain's CDR3 is CASSSLGTSGSSYSEQFF. The CDR3 nucleotides are TGTGCCAGCAGTTCTCTCGGGACTAGCGGAAGCTCCTACAGTGAGCAGTTCTTC.

This clonotype was seen once. V and J are TRBV13 and TRBJ2-1, with TRBD2 matching over 7 bases. The CDR3 is made up of 15 amino acids. Germline lookup yields CDR1 PRHDT and CDR2 FYEKMQ (reference sequence). The V and J ends lost 4 bases and 4 bases, in that order; junction bases with no gene match: 7. Here the CDR3 reads CASSSRLARYNEQFF. CDR3 nucleotides: TGTGCCAGCAGCTCCCGACTAGCTAGATACAATGAGCAGTTCTTC.

With regard to this clonotype: Since a much larger clone is just one base distant, this may be a read error. V is TRBV13 and J is TRBJ1-4; D is perhaps TRBD1 (5 bases). This CDR3 comprises 15 residues. Germline CDR1 reads PRHDT; CDR2 reads FYEKMQ (reference sequence). CDR3 DNA: TGTGCCTGCAGCCCAACAGGTGCGGGTAATGAAAAACTGTTTTTT. Amino acids: CACSPTGAGNEKLFF.

Note on this clonotype: A much more abundant neighbour one base away suggests this may be a read error. This rearrangement joins TRBV7-8 to TRBJ2-1; D might be TRBD2 (5 bases). Germline CDR1 is SGHVS and CDR2 is FQNEAQ. The V end was cut by 8 bases, the J end by 5 bases, with 22 bases between. The CDR3 is 16 residues long. CDR3 in amino acids: CASPPMGAASNNEQFF. Written as DNA, the CDR3 is TGTGCCAGCCCCCCGATGGGAGCGGCCTCGAACAATGAGCAGTTCTTC. Full variable domain (rest looked up from reference TRBV7-8 and TRBJ2-1): GAGVSQSPRYKVAKRGQDVALRCDPISGHVSLFWYQQALGQGPEFLTYFQNEAQLDKSGLPSDRFFAERPEGSVSTLKIQRTQQEDSAVYLCASPPMGAASNNEQFFGPGTRLTVL.

In regard to this clonotype: A junction boundary mismatches the germline segment, possibly from a read error. The rearrangement uses TRBV11-3 and TRBJ2-7; a possible D gene is TRBD1 (6 bases). The CDR3 is 13 residues long. The germline gives CDR1 SGHNT, CDR2 YENEEA. The CDR3 sequence: CASSITGYHEHYF. As DNA, the CDR3 is TGTGCCAGTAGCATCACAGGGTATCACGAGCACTACTTC.

Only a few counts were recorded for this clonotype. This sequence joins TRBV10-3 and TRBJ1-1; D ambiguous. The length of the CDR3 is 12 residues. CDR1 is ENHRY, CDR2 SYGVKD, per germline. V was cut by 6 bases and J by 8 bases, with 13 bases left in between. Here the CDR3 DNA reads TGTGCCATCAGGGACCGACGGAGCGAAGCTTTCTTT. Translating gives CAIRDRRSEAFF.

On this clonotype: A much larger clonotype is one base distant, so this may be a read error. The chain uses TRBV12-3 or TRBV12-4 and TRBJ1-1, with 7 bases aligning to TRBD1. The CDR3 runs to 15 residues. For the CDR3, the DNA is TGTGCCAGCAGTCTTCGGACAGGAGTGAACACTGAAGCTTACTTT. Amino acid sequence: CASSLRTGVNTEAYF.

Comments on this clonotype: Compared with germline, one end of the junction differs, possibly owing to a read error. This rearrangement joins TRBV11-2 to TRBJ1-2; D uncertain. The length of the CDR3 is 14 residues. In germline, CDR1 is SGHAT, CDR2 FQNNGV. CDR3 in amino acids: CASSLEPTKYGYTF. DNA for the CDR3: TGCGCCAGCAGCTTAGAGCCTACTAAGTATGGTTACACCTTC.

In the case of this clonotype: Because it lacks the conserved phenylalanine or tryptophan at the end, this CDR3 is likely a read error. This chain connects TRBV29-1 to TRBJ2-5; D unresolved. V was cut by 7 bases and J by 3 bases, with 15 bases left in between. This CDR3 region has 13 residues. Germline V CDR1 and CDR2: SQVTM, ANQGSEA. The CDR3 loop reads CSAGPLGKETQYL. The CDR3 DNA sequence: TGCAGCGCGGGTCCTCTAGGGAAAGAGACCCAGTACCTC.

This clonotype appeared many times. The gene calls are TRBV29-1 and TRBJ1-2; unclear D gene. The CDR3 consists of 11 residues. V was shortened by 3 bases and J by 7 bases, with 9 bases between the two germline ends. Germline V gene data show CDR1 as SQVTM and CDR2 as ANQGSEA. The CDR3 region is CSVDRYPGYTF. The CDR3 DNA reads as TGCAGCGTTGATAGGTACCCTGGCTACACCTTC.

Within the sample, this clonotype is medium-sized (0.01 to 0.1%). The V call is TRBV11-2, the J call TRBJ2-1; D ambiguous. V was pared by 5 bases and J by 9 bases, with 11 bases between. This CDR3 is built from 12 residues. CDR1 SGHAT and CDR2 FQNNGV come from the germline V gene. The CDR3 here is CASSPGLTEQFF. As DNA, the CDR3 is TGTGCCAGCAGCCCTGGCCTAACTGAGCAGTTCTTC.

A word on this clonotype: Mismatch with germline at one junction end may stem from a read error. The chain employs TRBV6-1 and TRBJ2-7, with 10 bases identical to TRBD2. In germline, CDR1 is MNHNS, CDR2 SASEGT. The CDR3 has 15 residues. CDR3 DNA: TGTGCCTGCAGTGCGGGACTAGCGAACCCCTACGAGCAGTATTTC. It translates to CACSAGLANPYEQYF.

The sample holds a few counts of this clonotype. The germline gene is not matched at one end of the junction; a read error may be the cause. This sequence joins TRBV11-2 and TRBJ1-1, with D uncertain. Germline V gives CDR1 SGHAT, CDR2 FQNNGV. This CDR3 has 13 residues. In DNA, the CDR3 is TGTGCCAGCAGCTCAGCCCCAAGTACTGAAGTTTTCTTT. Amino acids: CASSSAPSTEVFF.

In regard to this clonotype: Compared with germline, one end of the junction differs, possibly owing to a read error. V usage is TRBV12-3 or TRBV12-4 and J usage is TRBJ1-1; 7 positions match TRBD1. This CDR3 contains 13 residues. The CDR3 reads CTSSRTGRPEAFF. CDR3 coding DNA: TGTACCAGCAGCCGGACAGGCCGGCCTGAAGCTTTCTTT.